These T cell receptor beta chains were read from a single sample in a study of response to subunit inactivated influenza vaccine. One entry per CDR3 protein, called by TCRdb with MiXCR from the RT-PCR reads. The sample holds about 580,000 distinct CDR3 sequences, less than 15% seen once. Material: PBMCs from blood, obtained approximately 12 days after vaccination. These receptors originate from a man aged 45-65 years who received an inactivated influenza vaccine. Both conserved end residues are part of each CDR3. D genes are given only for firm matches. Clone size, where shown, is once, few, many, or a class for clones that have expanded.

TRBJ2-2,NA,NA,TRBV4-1,CASSQWTAAGELFF,TGCGCCAGCAGCCAATGGACAGCGGCCGGGGAGCTGTTTTTT
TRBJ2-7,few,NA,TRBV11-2,CASSLDWVSYEQYF,TGTGCCAGCAGCTTAGATTGGGTCAGCTACGAGCAGTACTTC
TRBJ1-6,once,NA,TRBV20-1,CSARDGKDGYNSPLHF,TGCAGTGCTAGAGATGGGAAGGACGGATATAATTCACCCCTCCACTTT
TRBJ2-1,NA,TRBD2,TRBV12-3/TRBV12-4,CASSLGKRGANEQFF,TGTGCCAGCAGTTTAGGCAAGCGGGGGGCCAATGAGCAGTTCTTC
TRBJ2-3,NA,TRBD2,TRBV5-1,CASSLALLAGGGEDTQYF,TGCGCCAGCAGCTTGGCCTTACTAGCGGGAGGAGGGGAAGATACGCAGTATTTT
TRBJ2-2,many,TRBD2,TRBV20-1,CSARGGANTGELFF,TGCAGTGCTAGGGGAGGGGCTAACACCGGGGAGCTGTTTTTT
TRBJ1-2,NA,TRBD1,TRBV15,CATSRDDRVYGYTF,TGTGCCACCAGCAGGGACGACAGGGTCTATGGCTACACCTTC
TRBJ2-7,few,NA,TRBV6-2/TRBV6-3,CASSYGQISSYEQYF,TGTGCCAGCAGTTACGGACAGATCAGCTCCTACGAGCAGTACTTC
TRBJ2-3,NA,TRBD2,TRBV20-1,CSASIGGERGTTDTQYF,TGCAGTGCTAGTATTGGGGGTGAGCGGGGGACCACAGATACGCAGTATTTT
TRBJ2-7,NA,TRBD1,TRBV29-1,CSVETGAREQYF,TGCAGCGTTGAGACAGGGGCGAGGGAGCAGTACTTC
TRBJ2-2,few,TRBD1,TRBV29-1,CSAISQGQTSNTGELFF,TGCAGCGCAATATCCCAGGGACAGACCTCGAACACCGGGGAGCTGTTTTTT
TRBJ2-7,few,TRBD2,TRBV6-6,CASTPSGAYEQYF,TGTGCCAGCACCCCTAGCGGAGCCTACGAGCAGTACTTC
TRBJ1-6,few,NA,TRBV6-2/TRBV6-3,CASTQDNSASPLHF,TGTGCCAGCACCCAGGATAACTCTGCGTCACCCCTCCACTTT
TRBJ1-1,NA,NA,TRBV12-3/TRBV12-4,CATMTGGTEAFF,TGTGCCACCATGACGGGGGGCACTGAAGCTTTCTTT
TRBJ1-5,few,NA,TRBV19,CASSWAAKGHNQPQHF,TGTGCCAGTAGTTGGGCAGCAAAGGGCCACAATCAGCCCCAGCATTTT
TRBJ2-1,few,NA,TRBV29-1,CSGAPGNEQFF,TGCAGCGGGGCTCCGGGGAACGAGCAGTTCTTC
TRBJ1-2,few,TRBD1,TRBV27,CASSGQGGSGYTF,TGTGCCAGCAGTGGGCAGGGGGGCAGTGGCTACACCTTC
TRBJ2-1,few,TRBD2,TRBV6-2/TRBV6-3,CASIGAAGGYNEQFF,TGTGCCAGCATCGGCGCGGCGGGAGGATACAATGAGCAGTTCTTC
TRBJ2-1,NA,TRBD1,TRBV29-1,CTGQGRRGDNEQFF,TGCACCGGACAGGGGCGCCGGGGAGACAATGAGCAGTTCTTC
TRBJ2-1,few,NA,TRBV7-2,CASTAVNEQFF,TGTGCCAGCACGGCGGTCAATGAGCAGTTCTTC
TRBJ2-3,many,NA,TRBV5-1,CASSLTSWGPDTQYF,TGCGCCAGCAGCTTGACTAGCTGGGGCCCAGATACGCAGTATTTT
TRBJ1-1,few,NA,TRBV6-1,CASTSTANTEAFF,TGTGCCAGCACCTCCACTGCCAACACTGAAGCTTTCTTT
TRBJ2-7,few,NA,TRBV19,CASSILGGDEQYF,TGTGCCAGTAGTATTTTAGGAGGGGACGAGCAGTACTTC
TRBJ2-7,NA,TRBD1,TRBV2,CASSLKTGYSYEQYF,TGTGCCAGCAGCTTGAAGACAGGGTACTCCTACGAGCAGTACTTC